One sample yielded the 32 T cell receptor beta chains listed below, sequenced in a study of identifying expanded T cells in peripheral blood (dated by TCRdb to about 2019). The library was generated by the immunoSEQ multiplex PCR assay. TCRdb took over this immuneACCESS table, retaining in-frame rearrangements with V and J assigned. Such tables are incomplete; in checked studies, under half of the missing clones stem from an unresolved V gene, and the remainder is unexplained. The sample profile shows 91,000 or so clones; about nine tenths of them were found once. The ten largest account for about 4.2% of the sample. The sequencing input was blood. The receptors were sampled from a person aged 18 to 75 in good health.

This chain joins TRBV7-9 and TRBJ1-6; D gene ambiguous. CDR1 and CDR2 (germline): SEHNR, FQNEAQ (reference sequence). Trimming shortened V by 3 bases and J by 10 bases, and 10 bases separated the two germline ends. CDR3 length: 13 amino acids. CDR3 DNA sequence: TGTGCCAGCAGCTTTGGAGCCAGGTCACCCCTCCACTTT. It encodes CASSFGARSPLHF.

V gene TRBV6-5 combines with J gene TRBJ2-6; D possibly corresponds to TRBD1 (6 bases). Germline V lookup: CDR1 MNHEY, CDR2 SVGAGI. This CDR3 contains 15 residues. Trimming took off 6 bases at V and 3 bases at J, with 12 bases between the two ends. The CDR3 is CASRQGLHGANVLTF. CDR3 sequence (DNA): TGTGCCAGCAGACAGGGTCTTCATGGGGCCAACGTCCTGACTTTC.

The CDR3 reads CASSYGTPATNEKLFF. The CDR3 coding sequence is TGTGCCAGCAGCTATGGGACACCTGCAACTAATGAAAAACTGTTTTTT. The rearrangement joins TRBV5-6 to TRBJ1-4; D is possibly TRBD1 (6 bases). The CDR3 sequence is 16 residues long. The ends were cut back, 3 bases at V and 0 bases at J, with 12 bases in the middle. Per germline, CDR1 SGHDT and CDR2 YYEEEE.

This chain connects TRBV19 to TRBJ2-3; tentative D call: TRBD2 (5 bases). The CDR3 consists of 16 residues. The germline V and J ends were trimmed by 7 bases and 1 base, with 18 bases remaining between them. Germline loops: CDR1 LNHDA, CDR2 SQIVND (reference sequence). CDR3 DNA sequence: TGTGCCAGTACCCCGCAGGTAGCGTTGGGCACAGATACGCAGTATTTT. Protein sequence: CASTPQVALGTDTQYF.

The V call is TRBV15, the J call TRBJ1-5; D remains ambiguous. The V end lost 0 bases, the J end lost 5 bases, and 11 bases lay between the germline ends. This CDR3 has 15 amino acids. Germline CDR1 is LNHNV and CDR2 is YYDKDF (reference sequence). In nucleotides, the CDR3 is TGTGCCACCAGCAGAGATGTAGGGAATCATCAGCCCCAGCATTTT. Its translation: CATSRDVGNHQPQHF.

This rearrangement joins TRBV7-9 to TRBJ2-7; the D is unclear. Trimming shortened V by 4 bases and J by 0 bases, and 7 bases separated the two germline ends. The CDR3 loop spans 13 amino acids. The germline CDR1 and CDR2 sequences are SEHNR and FQNEAQ (reference sequence). CDR3 amino acids: CASSYPGSYEQYF. As DNA, the CDR3 is TGTGCCAGCAGCTACCCTGGCTCCTACGAGCAGTACTTC.

The J gene is TRBJ1-4, the V gene TRBV7-9; 9 nucleotides agree with TRBD1. With V trimmed by 5 bases and J by 6 bases, 10 bases remained unmatched. The CDR3 totals 16 residues. In germline, CDR1 is SEHNR, CDR2 FQNEAQ (reference sequence). CDR3 coding DNA: TGTGCCAGCAGCGCAGCTACAGGGGGCACTGATGAAAAACTGTTTTTT. Translation: CASSAATGGTDEKLFF.

The chain uses TRBV23-1 and TRBJ2-7, with D hard to call. TRBV23-1 qualifies as an ORF whose function is uncertain. With 0 bases removed from V and 5 bases from J, the gap between germline ends came to 5 bases. This CDR3 region has 12 residues. CDR3 nucleotides: TGCGCCAGCAGTCAATCCTGGGACGAGCAGTACTTC. It codes for CASSQSWDEQYF.

The chain uses TRBV5-1 and TRBJ2-7, with 7 nucleotides matching TRBD1. Germline V CDR1 and CDR2: SGHRS, YFSETQ. CDR3 length equals 15 residues. V shed 4 bases and J 3 bases; nucleotides not matched to a gene: 10. This chain's CDR3 is CASSRTGGVGYEQYF. CDR3 coding DNA: TGCGCCAGCAGCCGGACAGGTGGGGTGGGCTACGAGCAGTACTTC.

The rearrangement joins TRBV15 to TRBJ2-5; a weak D match, TRBD1 (5 bases). The CDR3 length is 15 residues. Per the germline V gene, CDR1 is LNHNV and CDR2 is YYDKDF (reference sequence). Trimming left V 0 bases short and J 1 base short, with 9 bases between. CDR3 DNA: TGTGCCACCAGCAGAGATGGGGCAGGCCAAGAGACCCAGTACTTC. Its translation is CATSRDGAGQETQYF.

This chain uses TRBV29-1 with TRBJ1-1; D is unclear. The CDR3 runs to 12 residues. Deletions cut 6 bases from V and 3 bases from J, with 11 bases between. Germline loops: CDR1 SQVTM, CDR2 ANQGSEA. This chain's CDR3 is CSVAVGDTEAFF. In DNA form, the CDR3 reads TGCAGCGTGGCCGTCGGGGACACTGAAGCTTTCTTT.

V gene TRBV2 combines with J gene TRBJ1-5, with D tentatively TRBD1 (5 bases). Trimming stripped 6 bases from V and 9 bases from J, with 24 bases between. This CDR3 contains 16 residues. Germline CDR1 is SNHLY and CDR2 is FYNNEI. In DNA form, the CDR3 reads TGTGCCAGCAGACCTAAAGGGGATCCAACAGTCTGGCCCCAGCATTTT. Translated, it gives CASRPKGDPTVWPQHF.

On this clone: Other DNA sequences in the sample encode the same CDR3. The CDR3 loop is CASSLTGRTDTQYF. Here the CDR3 DNA reads TGCGCCAGCAGCTTGACAGGTCGCACAGATACGCAGTATTTT. The V gene is TRBV5-1, the J gene TRBJ2-3; D might be TRBD1 (5 bases). CDR3 size: 14 residues. V lost 1 base, J lost 1 base, and 7 bases lay in between. Germline loops: CDR1 SGHRS, CDR2 YFSETQ. The full variable domain, in which reference TRBV5-1 and TRBJ2-3 provide the parts outside the CDR3, is KAGVTQTPRYLIKTRGQQVTLSCSPISGHRSVSWYQQTPGQGLQFLFEYFSETQRNKGNFPGRFSGRQFSNSRSEMNVSTLELGDSALYLCASSLTGRTDTQYFGPGTRLTVL.

The chain recombines TRBV4-3 with TRBJ2-7; D might be TRBD1 (6 bases). From germline, CDR1 is LGHNA and CDR2 YSLEER. The germline V and J ends were trimmed by 3 bases and 3 bases, with 12 bases remaining between them. The CDR3 consists of 14 residues. This CDR3 reads CASSHVGQNYEQYF. The DNA of the CDR3 is TGCGCCAGCAGCCACGTTGGACAGAACTACGAGCAGTACTTC.

This clone was detected a few times. The V gene is TRBV11-2, the J gene TRBJ2-1, with D possibly TRBD1 on 7 matching bases. The CDR3 consists of 20 residues. Germline values: CDR1 SGHAT, CDR2 FQNNGV. Deletions cut 0 bases from V and 8 bases from J, with 29 bases between. The CDR3 spells CASSLDDQGGFLIARDEQFF. CDR3 DNA sequence: TGTGCCAGCAGCTTAGATGATCAGGGGGGCTTCCTAATTGCGCGGGATGAGCAGTTCTTC.

This clone turned up a few times. Other nucleotide sequences from this sample produce the same CDR3. The chain employs TRBV10-3 and TRBJ1-5; possibly TRBD1 for D (6 bases). The ends were cut back, 4 bases at V and 5 bases at J, with 6 bases in the middle. Germline V gene sequence: CDR1 ENHRY, CDR2 SYGVKD. The CDR3 loop spans 12 amino acids. The CDR3 DNA reads as TGTGCCATCAGTGCAGGGGATCAGCCCCAGCATTTT. Translating gives CAISAGDQPQHF.

The chain carries TRBV9 and TRBJ2-3; 10 nucleotides agree with TRBD1. Germline CDR1 and CDR2: SGDLS and YYNGEE. The CDR3 loop spans 16 amino acids. V shed 0 bases and J 4 bases; nucleotides not matched to a gene: 5. CDR3 nucleotides: TGTGCCAGCAGCGTAGGAGACAGGGGGCCCCCAGATACGCAGTATTTT. Protein: CASSVGDRGPPDTQYF.

This clone was counted once. The V call is TRBV30, the J call TRBJ2-5; D not certain. V shed 2 bases and J shed 4 bases, with 14 bases lying between them. Germline assignment: CDR1 GTSNPN and CDR2 SVGIG (reference sequence). This CDR3 is built from 14 residues. The CDR3 region is CAWSLESGGETQYF. CDR3 sequence (DNA): TGTGCCTGGAGTCTGGAGTCCGGCGGAGAGACCCAGTACTTC.

This chain links TRBV5-1 with TRBJ1-3; the D is unclear. V lost 0 bases, J lost 0 bases, and 4 bases lay in between. The germline V gene encodes CDR1 SGHRS and CDR2 YFSETQ. The CDR3 has 14 amino acids. Here the CDR3 reads CASSLDNSGNTIYF. The CDR3 nucleotides are TGCGCCAGCAGCTTGGACAACTCTGGAAACACCATATATTTT.

The chain has TRBV28 and TRBJ2-2, with D possibly being TRBD1 or TRBD2 (6 bases each). The CDR3 has 15 amino acids. The V end was cut by 7 bases, the J end by 6 bases, with 18 bases between. The germline V gene has CDR1 MDHEN and CDR2 SYDVKM. The CDR3 DNA reads TGTGCCAGCACCAGCCCCCCGGGGGCTGCCGGGGAGCTGTTTTTT. This codes for CASTSPPGAAGELFF.

In this sample, this clone turned up a few times. The chain has TRBV27 and TRBJ1-2, with D unresolved. V was shortened by 0 bases and J by 8 bases, with 13 bases between the two germline ends. Germline loops: CDR1 MNHEY, CDR2 SMNVEV (reference sequence). The CDR3 loop spans 14 amino acids. The CDR3 region has the DNA TGTGCCAGCAGTTTATCGGAACCCACCGGCGGCTACACCTTC. This sequence encodes CASSLSEPTGGYTF.

This chain connects TRBV6-5 to TRBJ1-1; 10 bases line up with TRBD1. J lost 2 bases, V lost 5 bases, and 5 bases had no gene match. The V gene's germline CDR1 is MNHEY and CDR2 SVGAGI. The CDR3 contains 15 residues. Here the CDR3 reads CASSRDRGLNTEAFF. CDR3 in DNA: TGTGCCAGCAGTAGGGACAGGGGACTAAACACTGAAGCTTTCTTT.

This clone is classed as medium-sized (0.01 to 0.1%). The rearrangement links TRBV5-4 to TRBJ2-7; 8 bases agree with TRBD1. This CDR3 contains 14 residues. Germline-derived CDR1 and CDR2 are SGHNT and YYREEE (reference sequence). V dropped 5 bases and J dropped 2; count of bases not matched to a gene: 6. The CDR3 loop reads CASSPDRVAYEQYF. The CDR3 DNA reads as TGTGCCAGCAGTCCGGACAGGGTGGCCTACGAGCAGTACTTC.

The chain recombines TRBV9 with TRBJ2-1; 7 nucleotides agree with TRBD1. The CDR3 sequence is 16 residues long. Unmatched junction bases numbered 11, after V lost 2 bases and J lost 6 bases. Germline V CDR1 and CDR2: SGDLS, YYNGEE. CDR3 amino acids: CASSVDQGVVVNEQFF. The CDR3 DNA reads TGTGCCAGCAGCGTGGACCAGGGGGTAGTGGTCAATGAGCAGTTCTTC.

J is TRBJ1-4 and V is TRBV6-5; D not certain. With 2 bases removed from V and 8 bases from J, the gap between germline ends came to 9 bases. The germline V gene encodes CDR1 MNHEY and CDR2 SVGAGI. The CDR3 has 13 residues. CDR3 loop: CASSYVLNEKLFF. The CDR3 DNA reads as TGTGCCAGCAGTTACGTTCTGAACGAAAAACTGTTTTTT.

The chain uses TRBV7-8 and TRBJ1-4; D is uncertain. This CDR3 comprises 14 residues. Germline V gives CDR1 SGHVS, CDR2 FQNEAQ. Trimming removed 9 bases at V and 7 bases at J, with 18 bases between. The CDR3 is CASRLLESGEKLFF. The CDR3 DNA reads as TGTGCCAGTCGCCTACTTGAAAGTGGTGAAAAACTGTTTTTT.

V gene TRBV7-2 combines with J gene TRBJ2-7, with D possibly being TRBD1 (5 bases). Germline values: CDR1 SGHTA, CDR2 FQGNSA. V was pared by 6 bases and J by 7 bases, with 13 bases between. The CDR3 has 12 residues. CDR3 amino acids: CASSLTAPEQYF. The DNA for the CDR3 is TGTGCCAGCAGTTTGACAGCGCCGGAGCAGTACTTC.

This chain joins TRBV4-2 and TRBJ2-3, with TRBD2 matching over 12 bases. This CDR3 is 15 amino acids long. J gave up 6 bases and V 6 bases, and 7 bases lay outside the gene matches. CDR1 is LGHNA and CDR2 is YNFKEQ in the germline V gene. CDR3 nucleotide sequence: TGTGCCAGCAGTCCGACTAGCGGGAGTGTCGATACGCAGTATTTT. It is translated as CASSPTSGSVDTQYF.

The chain couples TRBV5-4 to TRBJ2-3, with no clear D. The CDR3 has 14 amino acids. From germline, CDR1 is SGHNT and CDR2 YYREEE (reference sequence). The germline V and J ends were trimmed by 10 bases and 4 bases, with 19 bases remaining between them. The CDR3 nucleotides are TGTGCCTCCCAAGGTGGTTGGAGCTCAGATACGCAGTATTTT. This gives the protein CASQGGWSSDTQYF.

CDR3 DNA sequence: TGTGCCAGCAGTGAAGCGAGACAGCCTTCCTACGAGCAGTACTTC. Its translation is CASSEARQPSYEQYF. The V gene is TRBV6-1, the J gene TRBJ2-7; D is possibly TRBD1 (5 bases). This CDR3 region has 15 residues. The germline V and J ends were trimmed by 0 bases and 1 base, with 10 bases remaining between them. Germline CDR1 is MNHNS and CDR2 is SASEGT.

This clone occurred a few times. The chain combines TRBV27 with TRBJ2-5; tentatively, D is TRBD2 (7 bases). The CDR3 sequence is 18 residues long. The germline V and J ends were trimmed by 7 bases and 0 bases, with 24 bases remaining between them. The V gene's germline CDR1 is MNHEY and CDR2 SMNVEV (reference sequence). This CDR3 reads CASTFEGGESEYQETQYF. CDR3 in DNA: TGTGCCAGCACTTTTGAGGGGGGGGAGTCCGAGTACCAAGAGACCCAGTACTTC.

The chain combines TRBV7-9 with TRBJ2-3; TRBD2 aligns across 7 bases. From germline, CDR1 is SEHNR and CDR2 FQNEAQ (reference sequence). The CDR3 is 17 residues long. V lost 2 bases and J lost 0; bases outside the gene matches: 8. The CDR3 spells CASSLLTRDYSTDTQYF. The CDR3 region has the DNA TGTGCCAGCAGCTTACTTACCCGGGACTACAGCACAGATACGCAGTATTTT.